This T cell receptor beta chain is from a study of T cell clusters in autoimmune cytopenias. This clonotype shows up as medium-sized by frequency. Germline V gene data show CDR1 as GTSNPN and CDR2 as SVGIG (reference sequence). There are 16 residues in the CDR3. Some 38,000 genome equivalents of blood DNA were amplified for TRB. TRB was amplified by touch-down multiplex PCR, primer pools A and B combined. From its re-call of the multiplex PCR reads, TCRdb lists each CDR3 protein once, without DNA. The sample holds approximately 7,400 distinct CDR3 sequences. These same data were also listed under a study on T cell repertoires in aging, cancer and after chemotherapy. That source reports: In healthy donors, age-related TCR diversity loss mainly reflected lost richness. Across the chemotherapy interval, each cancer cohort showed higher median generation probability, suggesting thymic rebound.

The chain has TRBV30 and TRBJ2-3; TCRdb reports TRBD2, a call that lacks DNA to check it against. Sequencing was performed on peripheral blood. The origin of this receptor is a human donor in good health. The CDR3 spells CACLAITSLSTDTQYF.